This paragraph covers one T cell receptor beta chain sequence. Within the sample, other DNA sequences also encode this same CDR3. This sample was included in a study of shared clonotypes between healthy human individuals. Healthy HIV-negative adults with no recent acute infections or vaccinations were recruited as donors. Method: immunoSEQ multiplex PCR; TCRdb's copy keeps in-frame clones and lacks some. Of roughly 1.4 million clones detected, approximately 98.5% appear once; the ten largest clones hold about 0.35%. The sample taken for sequencing was naive CD4+ T cells sorted from blood. Subset described: CD45RA+ positively selected. This sequence was found in a man aged 30 to 39 in good health.

The CDR3 coding sequence is TGTGCCAGCAGCTTAGCGCTCGGGAGTTCCTACAATGAGCAGTTCTTC. As protein: CASSLALGSSYNEQFF. The chain is built from TRBV7-9 and TRBJ2-1; D might be TRBD2 (6 bases). Germline CDR1 and CDR2: SEHNR and FQNEAQ (reference sequence). Trimming cost V 0 bases and J 1 base, with 10 bases left between them. This CDR3 is 16 amino acids long. Variable domain in full (rest from reference TRBV7-9 and TRBJ2-1): DTGVSQNPRHKITKRGQNVTFRCDPISEHNRLYWYRQTLGQGPEFLTYFQNEAQLEKSRLLSDRFSAERPKGSFSTLEIQRTEQGDSAMYLCASSLALGSSYNEQFFGPGTRLTVL.